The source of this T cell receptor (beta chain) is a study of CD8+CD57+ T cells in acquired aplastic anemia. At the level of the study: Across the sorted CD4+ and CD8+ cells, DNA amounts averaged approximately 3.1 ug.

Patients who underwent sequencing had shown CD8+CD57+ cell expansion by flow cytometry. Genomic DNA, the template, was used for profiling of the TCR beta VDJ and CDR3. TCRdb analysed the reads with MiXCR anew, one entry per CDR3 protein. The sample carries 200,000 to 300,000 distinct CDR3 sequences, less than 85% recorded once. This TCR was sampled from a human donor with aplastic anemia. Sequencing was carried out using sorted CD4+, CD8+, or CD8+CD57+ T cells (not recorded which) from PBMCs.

CDR3 sequence (DNA): TGTGCCAGCAGCGCCAGGGGGACAGGGAACACTGAAGCTTTCTTT. It yields the protein CASSARGTGNTEAFF. This sequence joins TRBV5-5 and TRBJ1-1, with 8 positions matching TRBD1. The V gene end was trimmed by 4 bases and the J gene end by 1 base; junction bases not matched to a gene: 6. This CDR3 has 15 amino acids. Germline values: CDR1 SGHKS, CDR2 YYEKEE (reference sequence). Complete variable domain (other parts from reference TRBV5-5 and TRBJ1-1): DAGVTQSPTHLIKTRGQQVTLRCSPISGHKSVSWYQQVLGQGPQFIFQYYEKEERGRGNFPDRFSARQFPNYSSELNVNALLLGDSALYLCASSARGTGNTEAFFGQGTRLTVV.